One TCR beta chain is described in this entry. Its antigen is unknown. The sample is drawn from a study of T cells after posttransplantation cyclophosphamide. Sequenced by immunoSEQ multiplex PCR; TCRdb stores in-frame clones only, minus some. The data hold about 66,000 clones, with 93% observed a single time. Study results and caveats: Blood and skin or GI T cell repertoires showed limited TRB overlap. After PTCy, TRB diversity resembled that of CNI/methotrexate controls.

V lost 0 bases to trimming and J lost 8 bases, with 12 bases between them. This CDR3 spans 14 amino acids. Germline assignment: CDR1 SGDLS and CDR2 YYNGEE. The related graft donor's blood sample was taken on the day of bone marrow donation. The V gene is TRBV9, the J gene TRBJ2-1, with D uncertain. Sequencing input: PBMCs. The clonotype originates from a woman aged 25 to 45 in good health and a related stem cell transplant donor. This CDR3 reads CASSVGQRSDEQFF. The CDR3, as DNA: TGTGCCAGCAGCGTAGGTCAGAGGTCGGATGAGCAGTTCTTC.